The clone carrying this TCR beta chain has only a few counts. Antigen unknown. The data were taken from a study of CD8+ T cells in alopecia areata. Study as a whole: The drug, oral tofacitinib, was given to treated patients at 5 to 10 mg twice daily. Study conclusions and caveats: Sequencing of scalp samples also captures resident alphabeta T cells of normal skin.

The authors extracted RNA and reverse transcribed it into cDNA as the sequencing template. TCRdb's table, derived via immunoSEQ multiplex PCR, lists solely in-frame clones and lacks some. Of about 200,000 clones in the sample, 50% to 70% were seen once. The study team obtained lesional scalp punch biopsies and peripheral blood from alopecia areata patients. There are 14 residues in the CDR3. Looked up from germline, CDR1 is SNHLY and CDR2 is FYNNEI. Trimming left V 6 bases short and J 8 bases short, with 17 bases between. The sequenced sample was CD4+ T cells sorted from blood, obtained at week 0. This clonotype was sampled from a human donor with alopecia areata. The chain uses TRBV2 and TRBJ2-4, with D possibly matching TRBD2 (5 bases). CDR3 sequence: CASSVTSVVDIQYF. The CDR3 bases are TGTGCCAGCAGCGTTACTAGTGTTGTAGACATTCAGTACTTC.